The rows below give T cell receptor beta chains drawn from one sample of a study of shared clonotypes between healthy human individuals. Some clones are missing from TCRdb's copy, which holds only in-frame ones; the method was immunoSEQ multiplex PCR. This table has hundreds of thousands of clones, 60% to 75% appearing once. Input material: memory CD4+ T cells sorted from blood. These TCRs come from a woman in her thirties in good health. Each CDR3 is given with its conserved first and last residue. The D gene is left open where the match is weak. Expanded clones are given a class, and other clones once, few, many or no size at all.

j_call | d_call | clone_size | v_call | cdr3_aa | cdr3_nt
TRBJ2-1 | NA | NA | TRBV11-2 | CASRSTGRNSYNEQFF | TGTGCCAGCAGGTCCACCGGACGCAACTCCTACAATGAGCAGTTCTTC
TRBJ2-3 | NA | NA | TRBV7-7 | CASSPTGSESDTQYF | TGTGCCAGCAGCCCTACAGGGTCCGAATCAGATACGCAGTATTTT
TRBJ2-1 | NA | NA | TRBV5-1 | CASSLMSGGTNNEQFF | TGCGCCAGCAGCTTGATGTCTGGCGGGACAAACAATGAGCAGTTCTTC
TRBJ1-5 | NA | NA | TRBV27 | CASSWTPVNQPQHF | TGTGCCAGCAGTTGGACGCCGGTCAATCAGCCCCAGCATTTT
TRBJ2-7 | TRBD1 | NA | TRBV28 | CASRTAGTGSYEQYF | TGTGCCAGCAGGACAGCCGGGACAGGGTCCTACGAGCAGTACTTC
TRBJ2-5 | NA | NA | TRBV5-5 | CAFKAGLYQETQYF | TGTGCCTTTAAGGCAGGACTGTACCAAGAGACCCAGTACTTC
TRBJ2-5 | NA | NA | TRBV5-1 | CASSLAGGSETQYF | TGCGCCAGCAGCTTGGCCGGGGGCTCGGAGACCCAGTACTTC
TRBJ2-7 | NA | NA | TRBV6-5 | CASSYPGRAYEQYF | TGTGCCAGCAGTTACCCGGGCAGGGCCTACGAGCAGTACTTC
TRBJ1-1 | NA | NA | TRBV6-1 | CASSRQQRTEAFF | TGTGCCAGCAGCCGACAACAGAGGACTGAAGCTTTCTTT
TRBJ1-5 | NA | once | TRBV6-6 | CASTQRVGSGGQPQHF | TGTGCCAGCACCCAGAGGGTGGGTTCTGGCGGTCAGCCCCAGCATTTT
TRBJ1-2 | NA | NA | TRBV2 | CASSLYGYTF | TGTGCCAGCAGTCTCTATGGCTACACCTTC
TRBJ2-5 | NA | NA | TRBV5-1 | CASSPTPVGVTETQYF | TGCGCCAGCAGCCCCACTCCCGTCGGGGTGACGGAGACCCAGTACTTC
TRBJ2-5 | NA | few | TRBV7-8 | CASKGETQYF | TGTGCCAGCAAGGGGGAGACCCAGTACTTC
TRBJ2-3 | NA | NA | TRBV6-1 | CASSESRASTDTQYF | TGTGCCAGCAGTGAATCCAGAGCTAGCACAGATACGCAGTATTTT
TRBJ1-1 | NA | NA | TRBV5-4 | CASSLDPGLMNTEAFF | TGTGCCAGCAGCTTGGACCCGGGTTTAATGAACACTGAAGCTTTCTTT
TRBJ1-1 | NA | many | TRBV9 | CASSVVRGDTEAFF | TGTGCCAGCAGCGTAGTTCGGGGAGACACTGAAGCTTTCTTT
TRBJ2-1 | NA | NA | TRBV6-5 | CASRKADRIAQEQFF | TGTGCCAGCAGAAAAGCCGACAGGATCGCGCAGGAGCAGTTCTTC
TRBJ2-7 | NA | NA | TRBV28 | CATFYLTSSAYYEQYF | TGTGCCACCTTTTACCTTACGTCTAGCGCCTACTACGAGCAGTACTTC
TRBJ1-5 | NA | few | TRBV19 | CASTRRGANQPQHF | TGTGCCAGTACTCGGCGGGGGGCCAACCAGCCCCAGCATTTT
TRBJ1-2 | NA | NA | TRBV29-1 | CSVAMDAYGYTF | TGCAGCGTTGCTATGGACGCCTATGGCTACACCTTC
TRBJ1-3 | NA | once | TRBV27 | CASSLSYGGPGNTIYF | TGTGCCAGCAGTTTATCGTACGGGGGCCCCGGAAACACCATATATTTT
TRBJ1-3 | TRBD1 | NA | TRBV6-1 | CASSEEGGTAGNTIYF | TGTGCCAGCAGTGAAGAGGGTGGGACAGCTGGAAACACCATATATTTT
TRBJ2-7 | TRBD2 | NA | TRBV19 | CASSGPGLADYEQYF | TGTGCCAGTAGTGGGCCGGGGCTAGCGGACTACGAGCAGTACTTC
TRBJ2-3 | NA | NA | TRBV25-1 | CASSERATDTQYF | TGTGCCAGCAGTGAAAGGGCCACAGATACGCAGTATTTT
TRBJ2-6 | TRBD1 | NA | TRBV9 | CASSVATWTGGASGANVLTF | TGTGCCAGCAGCGTAGCTACATGGACAGGGGGCGCTTCTGGGGCCAACGTCCTGACTTTC
TRBJ2-5 | TRBD1 | once | TRBV11-2 | CASSKPGGQETQYF | TGTGCCAGCAGCAAACCAGGGGGTCAAGAGACCCAGTACTTC
TRBJ1-1 | NA | NA | TRBV25-1 | CASSADNTEAFF | TGTGCCAGCAGTGCAGACAACACTGAAGCTTTCTTT
TRBJ2-1 | NA | NA | TRBV21-1 | CASSKLAGAYNEQFF | TGTGCCAGCAGCAAACTAGCGGGAGCATACAATGAGCAGTTCTTC
TRBJ2-2 | NA | once | TRBV11-2 | CASSPLGRGGGELFF | TGTGCCAGCAGCCCTTTGGGGAGAGGAGGCGGGGAGCTGTTTTTT
TRBJ2-7 | TRBD2 | NA | TRBV29-1 | CSVDKLAYEQYF | TGCAGCGTTGATAAACTAGCGTACGAGCAGTACTTC
TRBJ2-7 | NA | NA | TRBV7-9 | CASSVVQGRDSYEQYF | TGTGCCAGCAGCGTCGTACAGGGGAGGGACTCCTACGAGCAGTACTTC
TRBJ2-7 | TRBD1 | many | TRBV6-1 | CASSQGTGGVYEQYF | TGTGCCAGCAGTCAGGGAACAGGGGGCGTTTACGAGCAGTACTTC
TRBJ1-5 | TRBD1 | few | TRBV28 | CASSSPGQGRQPQHF | TGTGCCAGCAGTTCTCCGGGACAGGGGAGGCAGCCCCAGCATTTT
TRBJ2-7 | NA | NA | TRBV4-1 | CASSQASGTPPYEQYF | TGCGCCAGCAGCCAAGCCAGCGGGACACCACCCTACGAGCAGTACTTC
TRBJ2-7 | TRBD2 | few | TRBV5-1 | CASSPGTSGVEQYF | TGCGCCAGCAGCCCCGGGACTAGCGGGGTCGAGCAGTACTTC
TRBJ2-3 | NA | NA | TRBV5-1 | CASSYGAERRTDTQYF | TGCGCCAGCAGTTATGGCGCGGAACGACGCACAGATACGCAGTATTTT
TRBJ2-7 | NA | NA | TRBV7-8 | CASSLEEYEQYF | TGTGCCAGCAGCTTAGAGGAATACGAGCAGTACTTC
TRBJ1-2 | NA | many | TRBV5-1 | CASSLGDNYGYTF | TGCGCCAGCAGCTTGGGAGATAACTATGGCTACACCTTC
TRBJ2-7 | TRBD2 | NA | TRBV13 | CASSFRLAGAYEQYF | TGTGCCAGCAGCTTCCGACTAGCGGGAGCCTACGAGCAGTACTTC
TRBJ2-7 | TRBD1 | NA | TRBV7-2 | CASSQGQGAFYEQYF | TGTGCCAGCAGCCAGGGACAGGGGGCCTTCTACGAGCAGTACTTC
TRBJ1-5 | TRBD1 | NA | TRBV19 | CASSDRGYNQPQHF | TGTGCCAGTAGTGACAGGGGGTACAATCAGCCCCAGCATTTT
TRBJ1-5 | NA | NA | TRBV10-3 | CAISVDSNQPQHF | TGTGCCATCAGTGTTGACAGTAATCAGCCCCAGCATTTT
TRBJ1-1 | NA | once | TRBV7-8 | CASSLSLSAAFF | TGTGCCAGCAGCTTAAGTCTGAGTGCAGCTTTCTTT
TRBJ2-7 | NA | NA | TRBV29-1 | CSVRHGGQGHEQYF | TGCAGCGTCCGACACGGGGGGCAGGGCCACGAGCAGTACTTC
TRBJ2-7 | NA | NA | TRBV6-5 | CASSYRFLGATYEQYF | TGTGCCAGCAGTTATCGCTTCCTCGGGGCAACCTACGAGCAGTACTTC
TRBJ1-3 | NA | NA | TRBV11-2 | CASSSGQGNTIYF | TGTGCCAGCAGCTCGGGACAAGGAAACACCATATATTTT
TRBJ2-7 | NA | NA | TRBV4-2 | CASSLGLSGNSYEQYF | TGTGCCAGCAGCCTAGGTTTATCAGGGAACTCCTACGAGCAGTACTTC
TRBJ1-1 | NA | NA | TRBV9 | CASSVEVSGDTNGDTEAFF | TGTGCCAGCAGCGTAGAGGTCTCGGGGGACACCAACGGGGACACTGAAGCTTTCTTT
TRBJ2-5 | NA | NA | TRBV6-5 | CASQTTGARTQYF | TGTGCCAGCCAAACGACCGGGGCGCGGACCCAGTACTTC